The 2 T cell receptor beta chains given below trace back to one sample, sequenced in a study of cytomegalovirus exposure and HLA in healthy donors. PCR used 60 Vbeta primers and 13 Jbeta primers. Assay used: immunoSEQ multiplex PCR; TCRdb lists only in-frame clones, some missing. The sample consists of roughly 120,000 clones, 55% to 75% of them appearing once. Sequenced sample: PBMCs. All receptors come from a man between 25 and 39 years old in good health and CMV-seropositive.

The chain joins TRBV2 to TRBJ2-5, with 8 bases matching TRBD2. The ends lost 5 bases at V and 2 bases at J; junction bases unmatched: 10. Germline V gives CDR1 SNHLY, CDR2 FYNNEI. The CDR3 spans 16 residues. CDR3: CASSPWGGGGQETQYF. Written as DNA, the CDR3 is TGTGCCAGCAGTCCCTGGGGAGGCGGGGGGCAAGAGACCCAGTACTTC. Variable domain in full (rest from reference TRBV2 and TRBJ2-5): EPEVTQTPSHQVTQMGQEVILRCVPISNHLYFYWYRQILGQKVEFLVSFYNNEISEKSEIFDDQFSVERPDGSNFTLKIRSTKLEDSAMYFCASSPWGGGGQETQYFGPGTRLLVL.

V and J are TRBV6-5 and TRBJ2-5, with 7 bases lining up with TRBD1. J was trimmed by 3 bases and V by 0 bases; bases with no gene match: 1. The CDR3 runs 14 residues. Germline-derived CDR1 and CDR2 are MNHEY and SVGAGI. CDR3 in amino acids: CASSYSTGKETQYF. CDR3 in DNA: TGTGCCAGCAGTTACTCGACAGGGAAAGAGACCCAGTACTTC.